The 11 T cell receptor beta chains reported below all come from one sample, sequenced in a study of T cell responses to AZD1222 COVID-19 vaccine. Measured with immunoSEQ multiplex PCR; TCRdb has only the in-frame clones, and not every one. The table shows tens of thousands of clones, with 81% occurring only once. The material sequenced was peripheral blood, taken 28 days after the second AZD1222 dose. The origin of the receptors is an adult who received the AZD1222 COVID-19 vaccine.

This chain uses TRBV11-3 with TRBJ2-5; D gene ambiguous. Germline CDR1 SGHNT, CDR2 YENEEA. Between the trimmed V and J ends, which lost 1 base and 2 bases, there was a span of 8 bases. The CDR3 spans 14 residues. In DNA, the CDR3 is TGTGCCAGCAGCTTAGGGATAGGTCAAGAGACCCAGTACTTC. Translation: CASSLGIGQETQYF.

V gene TRBV14 combines with J gene TRBJ2-1, with D possibly matching TRBD1 (5 bases). CDR1 and CDR2 (germline): SGHDN, FVKESK. The CDR3 length is 19 residues. V dropped 1 base and J dropped 8 bases, with 27 bases sitting between them. In DNA, the CDR3 is TGTGCCAGCAGCCAAGCATCTAGGGGCTATTTCGTAAACAATGATGAGCAGTTCTTC. This translates into CASSQASRGYFVNNDEQFF.

The rearrangement joins TRBV19 to TRBJ1-5, with 9 bases fitting TRBD1. The germline V gene encodes CDR1 LNHDA and CDR2 SQIVND (reference sequence). CDR3 length: 14 residues. V shed 10 bases, J shed 6 bases, and the junction held 10 bases outside the gene matches. The CDR3 DNA reads TGTGCCACTTCCACAACAGGGGGCGGTCAGCCCCAGCATTTT. This translates into CATSTTGGGQPQHF.

This clone was counted only a few times. The gene calls are TRBV11-2 and TRBJ2-7; the match to TRBD1 covers 9 bases. TRBJ2-5 matches the DNA end more closely, so the J call is doubtful. Per the germline V gene, CDR1 is SGHAT and CDR2 is FQNNGV. CDR3 length equals 13 residues. The CDR3 DNA follows: TGTGCCAGCAGCTTAATGGGACAGGGGACCCAGTACTTC. Amino acid sequence: CASSLMGQGTQYF.

This chain links TRBV6-5 with TRBJ2-7, with D perhaps TRBD2 (5 bases). The length of the CDR3 is 14 residues. V dropped 5 bases and J dropped 0 bases, with 11 bases sitting between them. Germline CDR1 is MNHEY and CDR2 is SVGAGI. The CDR3 DNA reads TGTGCCAGCAGTCGCGGACTCTTCTCCTACGAGCAGTACTTC. It encodes CASSRGLFSYEQYF.

The rearrangement links TRBV19 to TRBJ2-2, with TRBD2 matching over 7 bases. CDR1 is LNHDA, CDR2 SQIVND, per germline (reference sequence). The V segment lost 6 bases and the J segment 11 bases; nucleotides outside the gene matches: 9. The CDR3 runs 13 residues. The CDR3 DNA reads TGTGCCAGTAGGGCCCAAGCGGGACTCGAGCTGTTTTTT. Its protein is CASRAQAGLELFF.

The rearrangement joins TRBV28 to TRBJ1-2; the D gene is possibly TRBD1 (5 bases). The V gene's germline CDR1 is MDHEN and CDR2 SYDVKM. CDR3 size: 14 residues. The V end lost 6 bases, the J end lost 8 bases, and 19 bases lay between the germline ends. CDR3 amino acids: CASSTPRAGQGYTF. CDR3 sequence (DNA): TGTGCCAGCAGCACCCCCCGGGCAGGGCAAGGCTACACCTTC.

The chain's CDR3 is CASSLSMYDTEAFF. The DNA for the CDR3 is TGTGCCAGCAGCTTATCGATGTACGACACTGAAGCTTTCTTT. The V gene is TRBV7-2, the J gene TRBJ1-1; D unclear. The CDR3 is made up of 14 amino acids. Germline values: CDR1 SGHTA, CDR2 FQGNSA. V lost 2 bases, J lost 3 bases, and 10 bases lay in between.

This clone has just a few counts. V and J are TRBV7-3 and TRBJ1-1, with D unclear. V was clipped by 7 bases and J by 3 bases, with 15 bases between them. The germline CDR1 and CDR2 sequences are SGHTA and FQGTGA. The CDR3 has 14 amino acids. CDR3 protein: CASIDTNKDTEAFF. The CDR3 region has the DNA TGTGCCAGCATCGACACTAATAAGGACACTGAAGCTTTCTTT. Supplemented by reference TRBV7-3 and TRBJ1-1, the full variable domain reads GAGVSQTPSNKVTEKGKYVELRCDPISGHTALYWYRQSLGQGPEFLIYFQGTGAADDSGLPNDRFFAVRPEGSVSTLKIQRTERGDSAVYLCASIDTNKDTEAFFGQGTRLTVV.

This sequence joins TRBV6-5 and TRBJ1-5; unclear D gene. The CDR3 spans 15 residues. Trimming stripped 4 bases from V and 4 bases from J, with 14 bases between. CDR1 and CDR2 (germline): MNHEY, SVGAGI. This chain's CDR3 is CASSSDTLGNQPQHF. Written as DNA, the CDR3 is TGTGCCAGCAGTTCGGATACATTGGGTAATCAGCCCCAGCATTTT.

This clone appeared a few times. The chain combines TRBV4-3 with TRBJ2-5; TRBD1 aligns across 8 bases. CDR1 and CDR2 (germline): LGHNA, YSLEER. This CDR3 spans 15 amino acids. V was clipped by 1 base and J by 4 bases; unmatched bases: 5. CDR3 loop: CASSQGGQGLETQYF. CDR3 nucleotides: TGCGCCAGCAGCCAAGGTGGACAGGGCCTAGAGACCCAGTACTTC.